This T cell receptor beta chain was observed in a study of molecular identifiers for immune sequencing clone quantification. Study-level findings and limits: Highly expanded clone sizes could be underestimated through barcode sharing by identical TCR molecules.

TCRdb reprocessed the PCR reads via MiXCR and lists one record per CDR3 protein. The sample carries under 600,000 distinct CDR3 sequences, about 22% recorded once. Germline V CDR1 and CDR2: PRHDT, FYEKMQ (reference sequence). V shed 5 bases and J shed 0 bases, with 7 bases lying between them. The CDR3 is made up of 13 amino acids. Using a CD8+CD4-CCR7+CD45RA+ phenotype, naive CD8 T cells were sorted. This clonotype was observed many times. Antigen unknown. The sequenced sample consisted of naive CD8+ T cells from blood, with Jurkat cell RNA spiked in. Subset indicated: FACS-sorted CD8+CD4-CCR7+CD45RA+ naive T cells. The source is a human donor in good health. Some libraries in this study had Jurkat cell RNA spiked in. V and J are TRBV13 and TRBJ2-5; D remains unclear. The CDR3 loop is CASSLGHQETQYF. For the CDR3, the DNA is TGTGCCAGCAGCCTCGGACACCAAGAGACCCAGTACTTC.